The T cell receptor beta chain described here comes from a study of early T cells in non-severe SARS-CoV-2 infection. Study at large: Bulk RNA isolated from unsorted whole blood underwent sequencing; chains were not paired.

CDR3 size: 15 residues. Germline loops: CDR1 MNHEY, CDR2 SMNVEV (reference sequence). The V end was cut by 0 bases, the J end by 1 base, with 9 bases between. TCRdb processed the 5' RACE reads anew with MiXCR; each CDR3 protein has one entry. The sample comprises around 80,000 distinct CDR3 sequences, over 9.5% of which are singletons, and around 8% rests with the top ten. This chain uses TRBV27 with TRBJ1-1, with a tentative D call TRBD1 (5 bases). This sample comprised whole blood, obtained at baseline. The receptor comes from an adult who was a healthcare worker with PCR-confirmed SARS-CoV-2 infection or an uninfected control (not recorded which). CDR3 coding DNA: TGTGCCAGCAGTTTATCGTGGGGCGCGAACACTGAAGCTTTCTTT. Amino acids: CASSLSWGANTEAFF.